The clone carrying this T cell receptor (beta chain) was counted many times. These data come from a study of HIV-infected patients and healthy controls. Germline V gives CDR1 SNHLY, CDR2 FYNNEI. Trimming left V 0 bases short and J 0 bases short, with 9 bases between. The CDR3 has 17 residues. One entry per CDR3 protein results from TCRdb running MiXCR on the 5' RACE reads. The sample has about 18,000 distinct CDR3 sequences; roughly 19% are singletons. This TCR derives from a human donor in good health. The chain combines TRBV2 with TRBJ2-6; D might be TRBD1 (5 bases). The specimen was CD8+ T cells from blood. CDR3 region: CASSEALQGSGANVLTF. The CDR3 DNA follows: TGTGCCAGCAGTGAAGCCCTCCAGGGCTCTGGGGCCAACGTCCTGACTTTC.